Each of the 32 T cell receptor beta chains below was sequenced from the same sample in a study of T cell changes during pregnancy in multiple sclerosis. Sequencing was performed with immunoSEQ multiplex PCR; in TCRdb, only in-frame clones are kept and a portion is missing. The data hold approximately 43,000 clones, with around four fifths observed a single time. Material: CD4+ T cells from peripheral blood mononuclear cells, obtained before pregnancy. The receptor source for this set is a female donor with multiple sclerosis, enrolled in a pregnancy study.

J is TRBJ1-2 and V is TRBV19, with a possible D match to TRBD1 (5 bases). The CDR3 length is 14 residues. The germline CDR1 and CDR2 sequences are LNHDA and SQIVND (reference sequence). Trimming removed 4 bases at V and 5 bases at J, with 14 bases between. CDR3 region: CASSKMKKGYGYTF. The DNA for the CDR3 is TGTGCCAGTAGTAAGATGAAAAAGGGGTATGGCTACACCTTC.

V usage is TRBV5-1 and J usage is TRBJ2-3; tentative D call: TRBD1 (6 bases). This CDR3 has 15 amino acids. The germline V gene has CDR1 SGHRS and CDR2 YFSETQ. The V end was cut by 3 bases, the J end by 0 bases, with 11 bases between. The CDR3 spells CASSSRGPSTDTQYF. The CDR3 nucleotides read TGCGCCAGCAGCTCCAGGGGTCCTAGCACAGATACGCAGTATTTT.

V and J are TRBV6-4 and TRBJ2-1; 8 bases line up with TRBD2. The V and J ends lost 0 bases and 2 bases, in that order; junction bases with no gene match: 0. Germline assignment: CDR1 MRHNA and CDR2 SNTAGT. The CDR3 runs 15 residues. The CDR3 nucleotides read TGTGCCAGCAGTGACTCTAGCGGGGCCTACAATGAGCAGTTCTTC. It codes for CASSDSSGAYNEQFF.

This rearrangement joins TRBV18 to TRBJ1-6; the D is unclear. V was cut by 5 bases and J by 6 bases, with 5 bases left in between. The CDR3 spans 12 residues. Germline assignment: CDR1 KGHSH and CDR2 LQKENI. The CDR3 nucleotides read TGTGCCAGCTCAACTACTAATTCACCCCTCCACTTT. Translated: CASSTTNSPLHF.

The rearrangement joins TRBV27 to TRBJ2-7, with a possible D match to TRBD2 (5 bases). The CDR3 loop spans 15 amino acids. Germline-derived CDR1 and CDR2 are MNHEY and SMNVEV (reference sequence). The ends were cut back, 4 bases at V and 0 bases at J, with 13 bases in the middle. Here the CDR3 reads CASSSPGMSSYEQYF. The CDR3 nucleotides read TGTGCCAGCAGTTCCCCCGGGATGAGCTCCTACGAGCAGTACTTC.

This clone was found a few times. The chain carries TRBV10-3 and TRBJ1-1, with no clear D. Trimming cost V 8 bases and J 1 base, with 11 bases left between them. The V gene's germline CDR1 is ENHRY and CDR2 SYGVKD. The CDR3 has 13 amino acids. CDR3 amino acids: CAIGPSANTEAFF. DNA for the CDR3: TGTGCCATCGGTCCGAGCGCGAACACTGAAGCTTTCTTT.

The rearrangement links TRBV6-5 to TRBJ2-5; TRBD2 is a possible D gene (5 bases). The CDR3 is 14 residues long. Trimming removed 7 bases at V and 7 bases at J, with 19 bases between. The germline V gene has CDR1 MNHEY and CDR2 SVGAGI. CDR3 nucleotide sequence: TGTGCCAGCATCTCCCTGGCGGGCCCCGGGACCCAGTACTTC. Protein: CASISLAGPGTQYF.

This chain links TRBV9 with TRBJ2-3, with 7 bases matching TRBD1. CDR3 size: 14 residues. CDR1 and CDR2 (germline): SGDLS, YYNGEE. V dropped 1 base and J dropped 1; count of bases not matched to a gene: 0. This CDR3 is CASSVQGGTDTQYF. CDR3 in DNA: TGTGCCAGCAGCGTACAGGGGGGCACAGATACGCAGTATTTT.

This clone was detected once. J is TRBJ2-3 and V is TRBV19; 8 bases line up with TRBD2. Per the germline V gene, CDR1 is LNHDA and CDR2 is SQIVND (reference sequence). V lost 6 bases, J lost 6 bases, and 11 bases stayed unmatched. CDR3 length: 15 amino acids. The CDR3 reads CASRNYGRAGDTQYF. CDR3 coding DNA: TGTGCCAGTAGGAACTACGGGAGGGCCGGCGATACGCAGTATTTT.

V is TRBV30 and J is TRBJ1-2, with 9 bases identical to TRBD1. Germline-derived CDR1 and CDR2 are GTSNPN and SVGIG (reference sequence). V lost 3 bases to trimming and J lost 4 bases; unmatched junction nucleotides: 9. There are 15 residues in the CDR3. The CDR3 loop is CAWSLGTGRGYGYTF. CDR3 in DNA: TGTGCCTGGAGCCTCGGGACAGGGCGGGGCTATGGCTACACCTTC.

J is TRBJ1-2 and V is TRBV7-9; 8 bases are shared with TRBD1. CDR3 length equals 12 residues. Trimming removed 8 bases from V and 8 bases from J; junction bases left unmatched: 7. CDR1 and CDR2 (germline): SEHNR, FQNEAQ (reference sequence). CDR3 in amino acids: CASGDRGGGYTF. The CDR3, as DNA: TGTGCCAGCGGCGACAGGGGTGGAGGCTACACCTTC. The full variable domain, rest sourced from reference TRBV7-9 and TRBJ1-2, is DTGVSQNPRHKITKRGQNVTFRCDPISEHNRLYWYRQTLGQGPEFLTYFQNEAQLEKSRLLSDRFSAERPKGSFSTLEIQRTEQGDSAMYLCASGDRGGGYTFGSGTRLTVV.

The V and J genes are TRBV9 and TRBJ2-1; 10 nucleotides line up with TRBD2. In germline, CDR1 is SGDLS, CDR2 YYNGEE. The CDR3 is made up of 16 amino acids. Trimming cost V 4 bases and J 3 bases; bases outside gene matches: 7. The DNA of the CDR3 is TGTGCCAGCAGCACCCCTAGCGGGGGCCTCTACAATGAGCAGTTCTTC. It yields the protein CASSTPSGGLYNEQFF.

This chain connects TRBV7-6 to TRBJ1-1, with TRBD1 as a possible D gene (5 bases). The germline V and J ends were trimmed by 5 bases and 4 bases, with 11 bases remaining between them. Germline lookup yields CDR1 SGHVS and CDR2 FNYEAQ. The CDR3 contains 13 residues. The CDR3 loop is CASSGAVGTEAFF. The CDR3 DNA reads TGTGCCAGCAGCGGGGCAGTGGGCACTGAAGCTTTCTTT.

This clone was counted only a few times. The chain joins TRBV19 to TRBJ1-1; tentatively, D is TRBD1 (5 bases). V gave up 6 bases and J gave up 5 bases, with 13 bases separating them. Germline V lookup: CDR1 LNHDA, CDR2 SQIVND (reference sequence). This CDR3 is built from 13 residues. In DNA, the CDR3 is TGTGCCAGTAGCAGGGCGGGGGAGACTGAAGCTTTCTTT. This gives the protein CASSRAGETEAFF.

This clone was detected only a few times. The chain joins TRBV19 to TRBJ1-3; D is uncertain. The CDR3 is 15 residues long. V gave up 3 bases and J gave up 0 bases, with 9 bases separating them. Germline V lookup: CDR1 LNHDA, CDR2 SQIVND (reference sequence). The CDR3 sequence is CASSILSDSGNTIYF. CDR3 in DNA: TGTGCCAGTAGTATTCTCAGCGACTCTGGAAACACCATATATTTT.

J is TRBJ1-5 and V is TRBV7-2; D possibly corresponds to TRBD1 (5 bases). CDR3 size: 14 residues. The germline gives CDR1 SGHTA, CDR2 FQGNSA. V shed 5 bases and J shed 5 bases, with 13 bases lying between them. The CDR3 region is CASSRPGGYQPQHF. CDR3 DNA: TGTGCCAGCAGCCGTCCCGGGGGATATCAGCCCCAGCATTTT.

The chain is built from TRBV19 and TRBJ1-5, with TRBD1 identical over 9 bases. The CDR3 has 15 amino acids. The junction had 4 bases not matched to a gene; V was cut back by 3 bases and J by 4 bases. The germline gives CDR1 LNHDA, CDR2 SQIVND (reference sequence). In DNA, the CDR3 is TGTGCCAGTAGTATCATCGGACAGGGGAATCAGCCCCAGCATTTT. Translation: CASSIIGQGNQPQHF.

The chain links TRBV7-9 to TRBJ2-7; 9 bases are a match to TRBD1. Trimming at V came to 5 bases and at J to 1 base, leaving 9 bases not matched to a gene. CDR1 is SEHNR and CDR2 is FQNEAQ in the germline V gene (reference sequence). CDR3 size: 16 residues. CDR3 bases: TGTGCCAGCAGCCTCCACTGGACAGGGGAGTCCTACGAGCAGTACTTC. Translating gives CASSLHWTGESYEQYF.

This chain joins TRBV27 and TRBJ2-1; 9 bases line up with TRBD2. The CDR3 is 17 amino acids. The junction had 8 bases not matched to a gene; V was cut back by 1 base and J by 4 bases. Germline values: CDR1 MNHEY, CDR2 SMNVEV (reference sequence). CDR3 sequence (DNA): TGTGCCAGCAGTTTATGGTACTCGACTAGCGGATACAATGAGCAGTTCTTC. Its translation is CASSLWYSTSGYNEQFF.

The V gene is TRBV6-1, the J gene TRBJ2-7; no clear D. CDR1 and CDR2 from the germline V gene are MNHNS and SASEGT. This CDR3 contains 14 residues. V was cut by 9 bases and J by 3 bases, with 18 bases left in between. The CDR3, as DNA: TGTGCCAGTACCCGACCCCCAAGAGGCTACGAGCAGTACTTC. It translates to CASTRPPRGYEQYF.

CDR3 sequence: CASSLDQSGTGSYNEQFF. The CDR3 nucleotides read TGTGCCAGCAGCTTAGATCAGTCAGGCACCGGCTCCTACAATGAGCAGTTCTTC. This rearrangement joins TRBV11-3 to TRBJ2-1; no firm D call. V lost 0 bases and J 0 bases, leaving 15 bases between the germline ends. The CDR3 covers 18 residues. CDR1 and CDR2 (germline): SGHNT, YENEEA. The entire variable domain, with the rest obtained from reference TRBV11-3 and TRBJ2-1, is as follows: EAGVVQSPRYKIIEKKQPVAFWCNPISGHNTLYWYLQNLGQGPELLIRYENEEAVDDSQLPKDRFSAERLKGVDSTLKIQPAELGDSAVYLCASSLDQSGTGSYNEQFFGPGTRLTVL.

This rearrangement joins TRBV5-6 to TRBJ1-2; D is perhaps TRBD1 (6 bases). From germline, CDR1 is SGHDT and CDR2 YYEEEE. The CDR3 is 14 residues long. V was pared by 4 bases and J by 6 bases, with 16 bases between. In nucleotides, the CDR3 is TGTGCCAGCAGCACCCCGGACAGTGTCAATGGCTACACCTTC. Translating gives CASSTPDSVNGYTF. The full variable domain, its missing parts supplied by reference TRBV5-6 and TRBJ1-2, is DAGVTQSPTHLIKTRGQQVTLRCSPKSGHDTVSWYQQALGQGPQFIFQYYEEEERQRGNFPDRFSGHQFPNYSSELNVNALLLGDSALYLCASSTPDSVNGYTFGSGTRLTVV.

This clone was seen a handful of times. The gene calls are TRBV11-2 and TRBJ2-2; D is possibly TRBD2 (6 bases). The germline V gene encodes CDR1 SGHAT and CDR2 FQNNGV. The CDR3 sequence is 14 residues long. Trimming pared 4 bases from V and 4 bases from J, leaving 10 bases between. The DNA of the CDR3 is TGTGCCAGCAGCTCCCAGACTAGCACCGGGGAGCTGTTTTTT. This sequence encodes CASSSQTSTGELFF. Full variable domain (rest looked up from reference TRBV11-2 and TRBJ2-2): EAGVAQSPRYKIIEKRQSVAFWCNPISGHATLYWYQQILGQGPKLLIQFQNNGVVDDSQLPKDRFSAERLKGVDSTLKIQPAKLEDSAVYLCASSSQTSTGELFFGEGSRLTVL.

V usage is TRBV19 and J usage is TRBJ1-2; 10 bases align to TRBD1. Germline values: CDR1 LNHDA, CDR2 SQIVND (reference sequence). CDR3 size: 17 residues. V shed 5 bases and J 4 bases; nucleotides not matched to a gene: 13. CDR3 sequence reads: CASSLNVRDRGSYGYTF. The CDR3 region has the DNA TGTGCCAGTAGTTTAAACGTCCGGGACAGGGGATCCTATGGCTACACCTTC.

This sequence joins TRBV6-5 and TRBJ2-3; 8 nucleotides agree with TRBD2. This CDR3 is built from 15 residues. V trimming: 2 bases; J trimming: 2 bases; junction bases outside the gene matches: 3. The V gene's germline CDR1 is MNHEY and CDR2 SVGAGI. The CDR3 DNA reads TGTGCCAGCAGTTACGGCGGGGGGCCCACAGATACGCAGTATTTT. Translated, it gives CASSYGGGPTDTQYF.

A single count supports this clone. This chain connects TRBV7-8 to TRBJ1-2; D remains ambiguous. Germline values: CDR1 SGHVS, CDR2 FQNEAQ. CDR3 size: 13 residues. Trimming shortened V by 3 bases and J by 4 bases, and 9 bases separated the two germline ends. Here the CDR3 reads CASSFHSTYGYTF. The DNA for the CDR3 is TGTGCCAGCAGCTTCCACAGCACCTATGGCTACACCTTC.

This clone was observed a handful of times. The V gene is TRBV4-1, the J gene TRBJ1-2; a possible D gene is TRBD1 (5 bases). The CDR3 runs to 17 residues. V was cut by 3 bases and J by 5 bases, with 22 bases left in between. Germline V CDR1 and CDR2: MGHRA, YSYEKL. CDR3 sequence: CASSQEPPGSVPYGYTF. As DNA, the CDR3 is TGCGCCAGCAGCCAGGAGCCTCCAGGGTCCGTCCCTTATGGCTACACCTTC.

In this sample, this clone turned up a few times. This chain uses TRBV2 with TRBJ1-5; maybe TRBD1 (5 bases). The CDR3 length is 14 residues. V dropped 3 bases and J dropped 4 bases, with 10 bases sitting between them. Looked up from germline, CDR1 is SNHLY and CDR2 is FYNNEI. The CDR3 sequence: CASSELGANQPQHF. The CDR3 DNA is TGTGCCAGCAGTGAGTTAGGGGCGAATCAGCCCCAGCATTTT. Full variable domain (outside the CDR3, taken from reference TRBV2 and TRBJ1-5): EPEVTQTPSHQVTQMGQEVILRCVPISNHLYFYWYRQILGQKVEFLVSFYNNEISEKSEIFDDQFSVERPDGSNFTLKIRSTKLEDSAMYFCASSELGANQPQHFGDGTRLSIL.

This clone was observed a few times. The V call is TRBV30, the J call TRBJ1-1; 8 positions match TRBD1. CDR1 is GTSNPN and CDR2 is SVGIG in the germline V gene (reference sequence). The CDR3 is 11 amino acids. With V trimmed by 3 bases and J by 6 bases, 0 bases remained unmatched. CDR3 in DNA: TGTGCCTGGAGGACAGGGGCTGAAGCTTTCTTT. Translation gives CAWRTGAEAFF.

V and J are TRBV5-4 and TRBJ2-7; TRBD2 matches at 7 bases. Germline V gene sequence: CDR1 SGHNT, CDR2 YYREEE (reference sequence). V dropped 4 bases and J dropped 4; count of bases not matched to a gene: 17. The CDR3 has 17 amino acids. Here the CDR3 reads CASSPPSSRREVYEQYF. CDR3 coding DNA: TGTGCCAGCAGCCCCCCTTCGAGTCGCCGGGAGGTTTACGAGCAGTACTTC.

The J gene is TRBJ2-3, the V gene TRBV7-3, with TRBD2 matching over 8 bases. V gave up 5 bases and J gave up 2 bases; unmatched junction bases: 6. Germline CDR1 reads SGHTA; CDR2 reads FQGTGA. The CDR3 extends over 15 amino acids. The DNA of the CDR3 is TGTGCCAGCAGCCTAGCGGGTACCCACACAGATACGCAGTATTTT. Translating it yields CASSLAGTHTDTQYF. Full variable domain (remainder filled in from reference TRBV7-3 and TRBJ2-3): GAGVSQTPSNKVTEKGKYVELRCDPISGHTALYWYRQSLGQGPEFLIYFQGTGAADDSGLPNDRFFAVRPEGSVSTLKIQRTERGDSAVYLCASSLAGTHTDTQYFGPGTRLTVL.

The gene calls are TRBV27 and TRBJ1-1; tentative D call: TRBD1 (6 bases). V shed 5 bases and J shed 0 bases, with 10 bases lying between them. Germline V gene lookup returns CDR1 MNHEY and CDR2 SMNVEV (reference sequence). The CDR3 extends over 14 amino acids. In nucleotides, the CDR3 is TGTGCCAGCAGTGGGGGCACGATGAACACTGAAGCTTTCTTT. It translates to CASSGGTMNTEAFF.